Below are 21 T cell receptor beta chains sequenced from a single sample in a study of molecular identifiers for immune sequencing clone quantification. TCRdb analysed the PCR reads with MiXCR anew, one entry per CDR3 protein. The table includes 100,000 or so distinct CDR3 sequences, under 40% detected once. The specimen sequenced was naive CD8+ T cells from blood, with Jurkat cell RNA spiked in. Regarding subset: FACS-sorted CD8+CD4-CCR7+CD45RA+ naive T cells. The origin of the receptors is a human donor in good health. Some libraries in this study had Jurkat cell RNA spiked in.

As concerns this clonotype: A much larger clone lies one base from this, so it may be a read error. The chain recombines TRBV7-2 with TRBJ1-1, with 9 bases fitting TRBD1. This CDR3 region has 15 residues. V shed 5 bases, J shed 7 bases, and the junction held 11 bases outside the gene matches. Per the germline V gene, CDR1 is SGHTA and CDR2 is FQGNSA. This CDR3 reads CASSAPGTGFFEAFF. In nucleotides, the CDR3 is TGTGCCAGCAGCGCGCCCGGGACAGGGTTTTTTGAAGCTTTCTTT.

This clonotype has at least ten counts. This sequence joins TRBV5-6 and TRBJ1-1; D unclear. Trimming removed 2 bases at V and 1 base at J, with 15 bases between. CDR3 size: 16 residues. Germline values: CDR1 SGHDT, CDR2 YYEEEE. The CDR3 DNA is TGTGCCAGCAGCTTCCGGCCGACATTCGGGAACACTGAAGCTTTCTTT. Its translation: CASSFRPTFGNTEAFF.

This clonotype was picked up a small number of times. The V call is TRBV7-6, the J call TRBJ2-7; 12 nucleotides match TRBD2. There are 14 residues in the CDR3. The V and J ends lost 5 bases and 3 bases, in that order; junction bases with no gene match: 2. Germline CDR1 is SGHVS and CDR2 is FNYEAQ. The CDR3 sequence: CASSAGLAGYEQYF. Written as DNA, the CDR3 is TGTGCCAGCAGCGCGGGACTAGCGGGCTACGAGCAGTACTTC.

This clonotype came up once. The rearrangement uses TRBV28 and TRBJ2-7; 10 nucleotides line up with TRBD2. V lost 2 bases and J lost 3; bases outside the gene matches: 7. The CDR3 is 16 amino acids. CDR1 and CDR2 (germline): MDHEN, SYDVKM. The chain's CDR3 is CASSLGTGLAVYEQYF. DNA of the CDR3: TGTGCCAGCAGTTTAGGAACAGGACTAGCGGTCTACGAGCAGTACTTC. Drawing the rest from reference TRBV28 and TRBJ2-7, the complete variable domain is DVKVTQSSRYLVKRTGEKVFLECVQDMDHENMFWYRQDPGLGLRLIYFSYDVKMKEKGDIPEGYSVSREKKERFSLILESASTNQTSMYLCASSLGTGLAVYEQYFGPGTRLTVT.

In this sample, this clonotype turned up many times. This sequence joins TRBV28 and TRBJ2-7; weak D call: TRBD1 (5 bases). The V end lost 5 bases, the J end lost 2 bases, and 13 bases lay between the germline ends. Per germline, CDR1 MDHEN and CDR2 SYDVKM. CDR3 length equals 14 residues. Written as DNA, the CDR3 is TGTGCCAGCAGTCTAAGGACACGCCCCTACGAGCAGTACTTC. This codes for CASSLRTRPYEQYF.

This clonotype has only a few counts. This chain uses TRBV4-1 with TRBJ1-1; D gene uncertain. V lost 5 bases and J 7 bases, leaving 11 bases between the germline ends. CDR1 MGHRA and CDR2 YSYEKL come from the germline V gene. The CDR3 extends over 12 amino acids. DNA of the CDR3: TGCGCCAGCAGCTCCGAGGACGTTGAAGCTTTCTTT. Amino acids: CASSSEDVEAFF.

The chain has TRBV20-1 and TRBJ2-5; no definite D call. V was clipped by 1 base and J by 1 base, with 7 bases between them. There are 13 residues in the CDR3. Germline V gene sequence: CDR1 DFQATT, CDR2 SNEGSKA (reference sequence). The CDR3 DNA follows: TGCAGTGCTAGAGGTCGATTCCAAGAGACCCAGTACTTC. It is translated as CSARGRFQETQYF.

In regard to this clonotype: A read error may be the cause here, since a much bigger clone is one base away. V is TRBV28 and J is TRBJ2-5; no reliable D call. From germline, CDR1 is MDHEN and CDR2 SYDVKM. This CDR3 spans 13 amino acids. CDR3 loop: CASSMGYQGTQYF. CDR3 in DNA: TGTGCCAGCAGTATGGGTTACCAAGGGACCCAGTACTTC.

This clonotype was counted many times. This rearrangement joins TRBV28 to TRBJ2-7; D not certain. There are 13 residues in the CDR3. The ends were cut back, 5 bases at V and 7 bases at J, with 15 bases in the middle. Germline V lookup: CDR1 MDHEN, CDR2 SYDVKM. For the CDR3, the DNA is TGTGCCAGCAGTCCCTCCCTTCGGTGGGAGCAGTACTTC. Residues: CASSPSLRWEQYF.

This clonotype has just a few counts. V is TRBV12-3 or TRBV12-4 and J is TRBJ2-7, with 7 bases fitting TRBD1. The CDR3 consists of 14 residues. J gave up 4 bases and V 1 base, and 4 bases lay outside the gene matches. CDR3 nucleotide sequence: TGTGCCAGCAGTTTAGGCCCAGGGGGTTACGAGCAGTACTTC. This encodes CASSLGPGGYEQYF.

Turning to this clonotype: A junction boundary mismatches the germline segment, possibly from a read error. The chain combines TRBV5-6 with TRBJ2-7; unclear D gene. Germline V gene lookup returns CDR1 SGHDT and CDR2 YYEEEE. This CDR3 has 12 residues. The CDR3 is CSSSLSVVEQYF. CDR3 nucleotide sequence: TGTTCCAGCAGCTTGTCGGTCGTCGAGCAGTACTTC.

Many counts were recorded for this clonotype. This chain joins TRBV29-1 and TRBJ2-1, with 8 nucleotides matching TRBD2. The CDR3 extends over 14 amino acids. Germline trimming cut 4 bases from V and 8 bases from J; bases unmatched to any gene: 10. The germline V gene has CDR1 SQVTM and CDR2 ANQGSEA. CDR3: CSVVGTSTTHEQFF. The DNA for the CDR3 is TGCAGCGTTGTAGGGACTAGTACAACACATGAGCAGTTCTTC.

This clonotype appeared many times. This chain links TRBV12-3 or TRBV12-4 with TRBJ2-5; D may be TRBD2 (6 bases). This CDR3 contains 13 residues. Trimming took 10 bases from V and 0 from J, leaving 12 bases between them. The CDR3 bases are TGTGCCACGCTTCCTAGCGACCAAGAGACCCAGTACTTC. This translates into CATLPSDQETQYF.

Many counts were recorded for this clonotype. The V and J genes are TRBV7-2 and TRBJ1-1; D is ambiguous. The V and J ends lost 4 bases and 0 bases respectively, with 6 bases between them. The CDR3 has 13 residues. Germline V gene lookup returns CDR1 SGHTA and CDR2 FQGNSA. CDR3 amino acids: CASSYGLNTEAFF. CDR3 in DNA: TGTGCCAGCAGCTACGGACTGAACACTGAAGCTTTCTTT.

This clonotype was seen a handful of times. The chain carries TRBV4-3 and TRBJ2-1; D might be TRBD1 (5 bases). Deletions cut 4 bases from V and 6 bases from J, with 10 bases between. The CDR3 is 13 amino acids. CDR1 and CDR2 (germline): LGHNA, YSLEER. CDR3: CASSLMGRNEQFF. Here the CDR3 DNA reads TGCGCCAGCAGCCTAATGGGGCGCAATGAGCAGTTCTTC.

A few counts support this clonotype. The chain carries TRBV20-1 and TRBJ2-7; TRBD1 matches at 9 bases. With V trimmed by 1 base and J by 9 bases, 10 bases remained unmatched. CDR1 and CDR2 (germline): DFQATT, SNEGSKA (reference sequence). The CDR3 spans 14 residues. CDR3 region: CSARGLGQGDAQYF. CDR3 bases: TGCAGTGCTAGAGGCCTGGGACAGGGAGACGCGCAGTACTTC.

J is TRBJ2-6 and V is TRBV12-3 or TRBV12-4; TRBD1 matches 8 bases. This CDR3 is built from 18 residues. Germline trimming cut 7 bases from V and 1 base from J; bases unmatched to any gene: 12. The CDR3 here is CASNGQGGLRSGANVLTF. The DNA for the CDR3 is TGTGCCAGCAACGGACAGGGAGGACTGAGATCTGGGGCCAACGTCCTGACTTTC.

This clonotype showed up just a few times. This chain links TRBV28 with TRBJ2-5, with D hard to call. The length of the CDR3 is 13 residues. Germline V CDR1 and CDR2: MDHEN, SYDVKM. V lost 2 bases and J lost 1, with 5 bases in between. Here the CDR3 reads CASSLQTQETQYF. CDR3 nucleotide sequence: TGTGCCAGCAGTTTACAGACCCAAGAGACCCAGTACTTC. The full variable domain, completed using reference TRBV28 and TRBJ2-5, is DVKVTQSSRYLVKRTGEKVFLECVQDMDHENMFWYRQDPGLGLRLIYFSYDVKMKEKGDIPEGYSVSREKKERFSLILESASTNQTSMYLCASSLQTQETQYFGPGTRLLVL.

V and J are TRBV4-1 and TRBJ1-5; D gene ambiguous. The germline V gene has CDR1 MGHRA and CDR2 YSYEKL. This CDR3 has 13 amino acids. The V gene lost 3 bases and the J gene lost 3 bases, with 6 bases spanning the gap. This CDR3 is CASSQLDNQPQHF. The DNA of the CDR3 is TGCGCCAGCAGCCAGTTGGACAATCAGCCCCAGCATTTT.

The chain employs TRBV7-9 and TRBJ2-3; the D gene is possibly TRBD1 (5 bases). V lost 8 bases, J lost 9 bases, and 15 bases lay in between. The CDR3 consists of 12 residues. Germline CDR1 reads SEHNR; CDR2 reads FQNEAQ (reference sequence). CDR3 nucleotides: TGTGCCAGCGGCCCCATCAGGGCGACGCAGTATTTT. The encoded protein is CASGPIRATQYF.

The V call is TRBV10-2, the J call TRBJ2-5; 8 bases match TRBD2. The length of the CDR3 is 13 residues. V was pared by 5 bases and J by 4 bases, with 3 bases of the junction left unmatched. Germline V CDR1 and CDR2: WSHSY, SAAADI. The CDR3: CASSSGSLETQYF. The CDR3 DNA sequence: TGCGCCAGCAGTAGCGGGAGTTTAGAGACCCAGTACTTC.